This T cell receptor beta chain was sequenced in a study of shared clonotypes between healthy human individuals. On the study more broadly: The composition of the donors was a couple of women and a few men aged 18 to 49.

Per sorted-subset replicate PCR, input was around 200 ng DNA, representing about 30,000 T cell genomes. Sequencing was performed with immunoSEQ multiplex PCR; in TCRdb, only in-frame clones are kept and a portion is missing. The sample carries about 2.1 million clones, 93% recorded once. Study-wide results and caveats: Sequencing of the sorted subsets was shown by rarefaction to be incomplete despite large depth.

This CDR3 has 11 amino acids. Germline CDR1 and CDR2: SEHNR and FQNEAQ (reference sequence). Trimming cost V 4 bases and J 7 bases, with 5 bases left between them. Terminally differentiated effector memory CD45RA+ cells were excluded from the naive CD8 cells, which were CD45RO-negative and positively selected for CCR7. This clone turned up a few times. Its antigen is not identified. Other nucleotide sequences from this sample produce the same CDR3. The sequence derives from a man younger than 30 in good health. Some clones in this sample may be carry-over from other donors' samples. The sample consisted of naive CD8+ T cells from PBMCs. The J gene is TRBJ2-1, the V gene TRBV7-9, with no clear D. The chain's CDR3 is CASSSGNEQFF. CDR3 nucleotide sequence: TGTGCCAGCAGCTCTGGGAATGAGCAGTTCTTC.